This T cell receptor (beta chain) was profiled in a study of siplizumab effects on memory and regulatory T cells. Findings and caveats of the study: Naive T cell populations appeared to exhibit greater diversity than memory cells and appeared to be major alloresponse contributors. Unstimulated subsets accounted for the mapping of only a minor share of the clones that were alloreactive.

Deletions cut 9 bases from V and 0 bases from J, with 6 bases between. This CDR3 contains 12 residues. The germline CDR1 and CDR2 sequences are MGHDK and SYGVNS. Repertoires were generated with immunoSEQ multiplex PCR, while TCRdb's copy carries only in-frame clones and drops some. The sample has roughly 60,000 clones; 90% to 95% are singletons. Concerning this clone: The antigen is unknown.

The rearrangement uses TRBV25-1 and TRBJ1-3; D remains ambiguous. Sequencing was carried out using CD8+ T cells sorted from blood. The receptor was derived from a human donor in good health. CDR3 loop: CASADSGNTIYF. CDR3 DNA sequence: TGTGCCAGTGCAGACTCTGGAAACACCATATATTTT. The full variable domain, completed using reference TRBV25-1 and TRBJ1-3, is EADIYQTPRYLVIGTGKKITLECSQTMGHDKMYWYQQDPGMELHLIHYSYGVNSTEKGDLSSESTVSRIRTEHFPLTLESARPSHTSQYLCASADSGNTIYFGEGSWLTVV.